A single sample is the source of the 25 T cell receptor beta chains below, sequenced in a study of identical twins. TCRdb fed the 5' RACE reads into MiXCR, producing one record per CDR3 protein. This table holds hundreds of thousands of distinct CDR3 sequences, 20% to 25% found once. These same records also appear under a second study, on T cells expressing NK-cell markers.

Sequencing used CD4+ T cells sorted from blood. These receptors were obtained from a woman younger than 30 in good health.

This chain links TRBV3-1 with TRBJ2-2; 11 nucleotides match TRBD1. CDR3 length equals 16 residues. Germline-derived CDR1 and CDR2 are LGHDT and YNNKEL (reference sequence). V shed 4 bases, J shed 3 bases, and the junction held 4 bases outside the gene matches. CDR3 DNA sequence: TGTGCCAGCAGCCCGGACAGGGGGCTGTACACCGGGGAGCTGTTTTTT. Translating it yields CASSPDRGLYTGELFF.

This rearrangement joins TRBV2 to TRBJ2-3; 10 nucleotides align to TRBD1. Germline V lookup: CDR1 SNHLY, CDR2 FYNNEI. CDR3 size: 13 residues. V shed 6 bases and J 6 bases; nucleotides not matched to a gene: 3. As DNA, the CDR3 is TGTGCCAGCAGGGGGACAGGGGCCGATACGCAGTATTTT. This codes for CASRGTGADTQYF.

The chain uses TRBV18 and TRBJ2-1; 11 bases map to TRBD2. The V gene's germline CDR1 is KGHSH and CDR2 LQKENI. The CDR3 is made up of 15 amino acids. J was trimmed by 5 bases and V by 5 bases; bases with no gene match: 5. In DNA form, the CDR3 reads TGTGCCAGCTCAGTACTAGCGGGAGATAACAATGAGCAGTTCTTC. Its protein is CASSVLAGDNNEQFF.

The chain links TRBV5-1 to TRBJ1-6; TRBD1 might be the D (6 bases). This CDR3 contains 15 residues. The germline gives CDR1 SGHRS, CDR2 YFSETQ. The V end was cut by 5 bases, the J end by 0 bases, with 9 bases between. The CDR3 sequence: CASSWTASYNSPLHF. CDR3 nucleotides: TGCGCCAGCAGTTGGACAGCCTCCTATAATTCACCCCTCCACTTT. The whole variable domain, remainder taken from reference TRBV5-1 and TRBJ1-6, is KAGVTQTPRYLIKTRGQQVTLSCSPISGHRSVSWYQQTPGQGLQFLFEYFSETQRNKGNFPGRFSGRQFSNSRSEMNVSTLELGDSALYLCASSWTASYNSPLHFGNGTRLTVT.

The gene calls are TRBV5-1 and TRBJ2-7, with 7 bases that match TRBD1. Germline values: CDR1 SGHRS, CDR2 YFSETQ. V trimming: 5 bases; J trimming: 4 bases; junction bases outside the gene matches: 9. CDR3 length: 14 residues. CDR3 nucleotides: TGCGCCAGCAGTCCACAGGGGACCTCTTACGAGCAGTACTTC. It is translated as CASSPQGTSYEQYF.

The rearrangement uses TRBV3-1 and TRBJ2-5; 11 bases align to TRBD2. CDR3 length equals 15 residues. CDR1 is LGHDT and CDR2 is YNNKEL in the germline V gene (reference sequence). V gave up 3 bases and J gave up 5 bases; unmatched junction bases: 5. CDR3 amino acids: CASSQLAGGRETQYF. The CDR3 DNA reads as TGTGCCAGCAGCCAGCTAGCGGGGGGACGGGAGACCCAGTACTTC.

The CDR3: CATSNQRYNEQFF. The CDR3 DNA reads TGTGCCACCAGCAACCAGAGGTACAATGAGCAGTTCTTC. The rearrangement links TRBV15 to TRBJ2-1; unclear D gene. Germline CDR1 reads LNHNV; CDR2 reads YYDKDF (reference sequence). The germline V and J ends were trimmed by 4 bases and 4 bases, with 8 bases remaining between them. CDR3 size: 13 residues.

The gene calls are TRBV7-9 and TRBJ2-1; 8 nucleotides match TRBD2. The CDR3 consists of 15 residues. CDR1 and CDR2 (germline): SEHNR, FQNEAQ (reference sequence). The J segment lost 5 bases and the V segment lost 1 base, leaving 4 bases of the junction unmatched. The CDR3, as DNA: TGTGCCAGCAGCTTAGAGCGGGAGTCTCACAATGAGCAGTTCTTC. This sequence encodes CASSLERESHNEQFF.

The J gene is TRBJ2-1, the V gene TRBV20-1; 11 nucleotides line up with TRBD1. V lost 3 bases, J lost 3 bases, and 1 base stayed unmatched. The CDR3 spans 14 residues. Germline CDR1 and CDR2: DFQATT and SNEGSKA (reference sequence). The chain's CDR3 is CSARDRGLYNEQFF. The DNA of the CDR3 is TGCAGTGCTAGGGACAGGGGGCTCTACAATGAGCAGTTCTTC.

This clonotype was seen only a few times. This chain joins TRBV4-3 and TRBJ2-3, with TRBD2 identical over 10 bases. The V gene end was trimmed by 0 bases and the J gene end by 4 bases; junction bases not matched to a gene: 7. CDR1 LGHNA and CDR2 YSLEER come from the germline V gene. CDR3 size: 17 residues. The CDR3 protein is CASSQEGLAGEADTQYF. CDR3 DNA sequence: TGCGCCAGCAGCCAAGAGGGGCTAGCGGGAGAAGCAGATACGCAGTATTTT.

This clonotype showed up just a few times. The genes are TRBV20-1 and TRBJ2-1; D ambiguous. The V end was cut by 6 bases, the J end by 8 bases, with 11 bases between. Germline loops: CDR1 DFQATT, CDR2 SNEGSKA (reference sequence). The CDR3 has 11 residues. In nucleotides, the CDR3 is TGCAGTGCGACGAGAGGCCATGAGCAGTTCTTC. Translating gives CSATRGHEQFF.

This chain joins TRBV10-3 and TRBJ1-1; 9 bases fit TRBD1. Germline assignment: CDR1 ENHRY and CDR2 SYGVKD. Unmatched junction bases numbered 0, after V lost 6 bases and J lost 1 base. This CDR3 is 13 amino acids long. DNA for the CDR3: TGTGCCATCAGGACAGGGGGGAACACTGAAGCTTTCTTT. This codes for CAIRTGGNTEAFF.

V and J are TRBV19 and TRBJ2-5; D is perhaps TRBD1 (7 bases). The V end lost 5 bases, the J end lost 2 bases, and 15 bases lay between the germline ends. This CDR3 comprises 15 residues. Germline CDR1 and CDR2: LNHDA and SQIVND (reference sequence). The CDR3, as DNA: TGTGCCAGTAGTCCGCGGGGACAGACTCAAGAGACCCAGTACTTC. It specifies CASSPRGQTQETQYF.

This clonotype was counted a few times. This chain links TRBV20-1 with TRBJ2-5; tentatively, D is TRBD2 (6 bases). CDR3 length: 16 amino acids. V was shortened by 6 bases and J by 2 bases, with 22 bases between the two germline ends. Germline CDR1 DFQATT, CDR2 SNEGSKA (reference sequence). CDR3 sequence (DNA): TGCAGTGCGACCGGAGAGCCGGGACTCCTTCAAGAGACCCAGTACTTC. Protein sequence: CSATGEPGLLQETQYF.

The J gene is TRBJ1-2, the V gene TRBV20-1; D possibly corresponds to TRBD1 (5 bases). The CDR3 has 14 amino acids. Germline CDR1 reads DFQATT; CDR2 reads SNEGSKA (reference sequence). Deletions cut 0 bases from V and 4 bases from J, with 12 bases between. DNA of the CDR3: TGCAGTGCTAGAGATCGGAGGGACGGCTATGGCTACACCTTC. This codes for CSARDRRDGYGYTF.

This clonotype was counted between two and nine times. The chain recombines TRBV5-6 with TRBJ1-1, with a possible D match to TRBD1 (5 bases). CDR3 length: 16 residues. Germline V gene data show CDR1 as SGHDT and CDR2 as YYEEEE. V shed 4 bases and J shed 2 bases, with 18 bases lying between them. In nucleotides, the CDR3 is TGTGCCAGCAGCCCTTGGGGGAGATGGAGTAACACTGAAGCTTTCTTT. Amino acids: CASSPWGRWSNTEAFF.

This clonotype turned up a few times. The CDR3, as DNA: TGTGCCAGCAGCTTAATTGGGACACTCAATCAGCCCCAGCATTTT. This translates into CASSLIGTLNQPQHF. The genes are TRBV7-8 and TRBJ1-5, with a possible D match to TRBD1 (6 bases). V lost 2 bases, J lost 3 bases, and 11 bases lay in between. This CDR3 contains 15 residues. The germline gives CDR1 SGHVS, CDR2 FQNEAQ.

V is TRBV2 and J is TRBJ2-1; 10 nucleotides align to TRBD2. After removal of 4 bases from V and 6 bases from J, the junction contained 6 bases not matched to a gene. The CDR3 is 15 residues long. Germline V gives CDR1 SNHLY, CDR2 FYNNEI. The CDR3 protein is CASSALAGVGNEQFF. The CDR3 DNA is TGTGCCAGCAGTGCTCTAGCGGGAGTGGGCAATGAGCAGTTCTTC.

The chain uses TRBV4-3 and TRBJ2-1, with D maybe TRBD1 (6 bases). Germline lookup yields CDR1 LGHNA and CDR2 YSLEER. The V gene lost 5 bases and the J gene lost 8 bases, with 16 bases spanning the gap. The CDR3 extends over 14 amino acids. The chain's CDR3 is CASSYQQGIDEQFF. As DNA, the CDR3 is TGCGCCAGCAGCTATCAACAGGGTATCGATGAGCAGTTCTTC.

This clonotype occurred a few times. The chain recombines TRBV5-1 with TRBJ2-2, with 15 bases aligning to TRBD2. Germline V gene sequence: CDR1 SGHRS, CDR2 YFSETQ. The CDR3 spans 17 residues. Trimming removed 2 bases from V and 7 bases from J; junction bases left unmatched: 6. The CDR3 sequence: CASSFGLAGGLDGELFF. The DNA for the CDR3 is TGCGCCAGCAGCTTCGGACTAGCGGGGGGGCTCGACGGGGAGCTGTTTTTT.

This clonotype turned up a few times. This chain joins TRBV14 and TRBJ1-2, with TRBD1 as a possible D gene (5 bases). CDR1 is SGHDN and CDR2 is FVKESK in the germline V gene. CDR3 length: 13 residues. Between the trimmed V and J ends, which lost 4 bases and 4 bases, there was a span of 10 bases. The CDR3 protein is CASSLQGVYGYTF. The CDR3 DNA is TGTGCCAGCAGCCTCCAGGGAGTCTATGGCTACACCTTC. The variable domain in full, completed from reference TRBV14 and TRBJ1-2, reads EAGVTQFPSHSVIEKGQTVTLRCDPISGHDNLYWYRRVMGKEIKFLLHFVKESKQDESGMPNNRFLAERTGGTYSTLKVQPAELEDSGVYFCASSLQGVYGYTFGSGTRLTVV.

This clonotype occurred a few times. This chain uses TRBV12-3 or TRBV12-4 with TRBJ1-1, with a tentative D call TRBD1 (5 bases). This CDR3 contains 12 residues. Trimming pared 3 bases from V and 10 bases from J, leaving 12 bases between. The CDR3 region has the DNA TGTGCCAGCAGTTTTGATCCAGGGAGAGCTTTCTTT. Residues: CASSFDPGRAFF.

The chain couples TRBV21-1 to TRBJ2-6; the table gives TRBD1 as D, unverified against the DNA. TRBV21-1 is recorded as a pseudogene. The CDR3 totals 19 residues. The CDR3 bases are TGTGCCAGCAGCAAAGGAGGGAAAGGGAACCTATCTGGGGCCAACGTCCTGACTTTC. Protein product: CASSKGGKGNLSGANVLTF.

This clonotype has a count of ten or more. The rearrangement joins TRBV29-1 to TRBJ2-7; D not resolved. V lost 6 bases and J lost 5, with 11 bases in between. CDR1 and CDR2 (germline): SQVTM, ANQGSEA. CDR3 length: 11 residues. CDR3 DNA sequence: TGCAGCGTCAAGACTGGCGACGAGCAGTACTTC. It codes for CSVKTGDEQYF.

This clonotype showed up just a few times. This chain links TRBV11-1 with TRBJ2-1, with 14 bases matching TRBD2. With V trimmed by 5 bases and J by 7 bases, 13 bases remained unmatched. The CDR3 is 18 amino acids. The germline gives CDR1 SGHAT, CDR2 FQDESV (reference sequence). Here the CDR3 reads CASSGGTSGRSWRNEQFF. Here the CDR3 DNA reads TGTGCCAGCAGCGGCGGGACTAGCGGGAGATCTTGGAGGAATGAGCAGTTCTTC.